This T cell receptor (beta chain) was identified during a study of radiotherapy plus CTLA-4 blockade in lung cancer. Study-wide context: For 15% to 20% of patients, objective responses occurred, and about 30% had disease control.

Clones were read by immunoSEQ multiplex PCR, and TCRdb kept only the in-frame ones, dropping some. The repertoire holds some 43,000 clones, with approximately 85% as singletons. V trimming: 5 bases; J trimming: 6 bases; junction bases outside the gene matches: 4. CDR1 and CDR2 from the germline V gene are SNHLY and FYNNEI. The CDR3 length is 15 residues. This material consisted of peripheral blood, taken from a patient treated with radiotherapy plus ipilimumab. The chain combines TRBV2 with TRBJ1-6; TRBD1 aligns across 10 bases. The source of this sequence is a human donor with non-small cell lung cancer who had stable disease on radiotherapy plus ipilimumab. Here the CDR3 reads CASSYWDRGNSPLHF. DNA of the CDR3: TGTGCCAGCAGTTATTGGGACAGGGGTAATTCACCCCTCCACTTT.